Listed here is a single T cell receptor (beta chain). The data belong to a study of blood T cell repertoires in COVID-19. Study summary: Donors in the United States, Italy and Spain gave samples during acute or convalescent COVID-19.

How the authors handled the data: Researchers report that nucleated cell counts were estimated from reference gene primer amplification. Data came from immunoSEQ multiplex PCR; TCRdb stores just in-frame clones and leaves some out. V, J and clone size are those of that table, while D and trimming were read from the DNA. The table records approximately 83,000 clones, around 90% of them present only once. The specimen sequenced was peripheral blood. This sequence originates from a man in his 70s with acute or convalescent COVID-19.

As DNA, the CDR3 is TGTGCCAGTAAGCCGCTTATAGGGGGGCCCCAGCATTTT. This gives the protein CASKPLIGGPQHF. The V and J genes are TRBV19 and TRBJ1-5; TRBD1 is a possible D gene (6 bases). This CDR3 comprises 13 residues. V was cut by 7 bases and J by 9 bases, with 16 bases left in between. The V gene's germline CDR1 is LNHDA and CDR2 SQIVND (reference sequence).